This T cell receptor (beta chain) was retrieved from a study of blood T cell repertoires in COVID-19. As processed by the authors: Cell counts per sample came from amplifying reference gene primers. Using immunoSEQ multiplex PCR, the repertoire was profiled, and TCRdb retains in-frame clones only, with some absent. That table supplies the V and J calls and clone size; D and trimming were determined from the DNA. This table has fewer than 55,000 clones, approximately 85% appearing once. The sample comprised peripheral blood. This receptor was identified in a woman aged 60-75 years with acute or convalescent COVID-19.

Here the CDR3 reads CASSYRTAYEQYF. The DNA for the CDR3 is TGTGCCAGCAGCTATCGAACAGCATACGAGCAGTACTTC. This chain joins TRBV7-8 and TRBJ2-7; D remains ambiguous. V lost 4 bases to trimming and J lost 4 bases, with 11 bases between them. There are 13 residues in the CDR3. In germline, CDR1 is SGHVS, CDR2 FQNEAQ.